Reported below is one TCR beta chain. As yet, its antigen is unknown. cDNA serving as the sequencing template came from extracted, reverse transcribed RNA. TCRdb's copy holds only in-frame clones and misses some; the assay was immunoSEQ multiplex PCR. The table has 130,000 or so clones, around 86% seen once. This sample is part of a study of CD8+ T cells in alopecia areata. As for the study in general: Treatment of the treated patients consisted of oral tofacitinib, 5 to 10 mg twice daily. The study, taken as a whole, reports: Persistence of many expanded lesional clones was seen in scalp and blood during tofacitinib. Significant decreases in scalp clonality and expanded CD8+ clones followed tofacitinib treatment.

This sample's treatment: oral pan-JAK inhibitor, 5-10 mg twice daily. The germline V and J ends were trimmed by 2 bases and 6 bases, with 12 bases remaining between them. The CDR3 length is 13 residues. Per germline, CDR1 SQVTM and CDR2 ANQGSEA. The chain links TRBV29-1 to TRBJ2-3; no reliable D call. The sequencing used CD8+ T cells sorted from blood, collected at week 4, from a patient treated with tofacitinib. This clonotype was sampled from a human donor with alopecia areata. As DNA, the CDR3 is TGCAGCGTTGAACCCTCCCTGACGGATACGCAGTATTTT. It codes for CSVEPSLTDTQYF.